A single sample is the source of the 13 T cell receptor beta chains below, sequenced in a study of blood T cells in healthy people across ages. It was with a sample-barcoded 5' primer and a J-beta primer mix that a second PCR of roughly 7 to 12 cycles was run. MiXCR, run by TCRdb on the 5' RACE reads, gives a single entry per CDR3 protein. Of about 830,000 distinct CDR3 sequences detected, 62% appear once; the ten largest clones hold 25% to 35%. The sample was blood. The source is a man aged 25-40 years in good health.

The chain recombines TRBV12-3 or TRBV12-4 with TRBJ1-1; D is unclear. CDR3 size: 14 residues. Between the trimmed V and J ends, which lost 6 bases and 7 bases, there was a span of 18 bases. The DNA of the CDR3 is TGTGCCAGCAGAATCATCCCTGGTGGAGGTGAAGCTTTCTTT. It encodes CASRIIPGGGEAFF.

This clonotype was counted at least ten times. The chain couples TRBV9 to TRBJ2-5, with 7 nucleotides matching TRBD1. J was trimmed by 5 bases and V by 3 bases; bases with no gene match: 7. CDR3 size: 14 residues. Germline V gene sequence: CDR1 SGDLS, CDR2 YYNGEE. The DNA of the CDR3 is TGTGCCAGCAGCGAGTCAGGGGGTGAGGAGACCCAGTACTTC. This codes for CASSESGGEETQYF. Combining the CDR3 with reference TRBV9 and TRBJ2-5 gives the whole variable domain DSGVTQTPKHLITATGQRVTLRCSPRSGDLSVYWYQQSLDQGLQFLIQYYNGEERAKGNILERFSAQQFPDLHSELNLSSLELGDSALYFCASSESGGEETQYFGPGTRLLVL.

This clonotype was counted only a few times. The chain employs TRBV3-1 and TRBJ2-7; D perhaps matches TRBD2 (5 bases). The germline gives CDR1 LGHDT, CDR2 YNNKEL (reference sequence). V gave up 11 bases and J gave up 1 base, with 15 bases separating them. The CDR3 runs to 13 residues. The CDR3 DNA reads as TGTGCCTCTGGAACGGGAAGATCCTACGAGCAGTACTTC. Translating it yields CASGTGRSYEQYF.

This chain joins TRBV10-3 and TRBJ2-1; 11 bases are a match to TRBD1. The V gene's germline CDR1 is ENHRY and CDR2 SYGVKD. The V and J ends lost 4 bases and 6 bases, in that order; junction bases with no gene match: 8. This CDR3 is built from 16 residues. The CDR3 is CAISASGTGGSNEQFF. The CDR3 nucleotides are TGTGCCATCAGTGCCAGCGGGACAGGGGGATCCAATGAGCAGTTCTTC.

There are a few counts of this clonotype. The chain has TRBV5-1 and TRBJ2-7, with 8 bases identical to TRBD1. The CDR3 has 14 amino acids. V lost 4 bases to trimming and J lost 2 bases; unmatched junction nucleotides: 5. Germline loops: CDR1 SGHRS, CDR2 YFSETQ. CDR3 in amino acids: CASSAGQGPYEQYF. The CDR3 DNA reads TGCGCCAGCAGCGCAGGACAGGGCCCCTACGAGCAGTACTTC.

Worth noting for this clonotype: The junction differs from germline at one of its ends, possibly a read error. The V gene is TRBV5-1, the J gene TRBJ2-7; D uncertain. This CDR3 region has 13 residues. From germline, CDR1 is SGHRS and CDR2 YFSETQ. The DNA of the CDR3 is TGTGCCAGCAGCTTAGTGCGCTCCTACGAGCAGTACTTC. It is translated as CASSLVRSYEQYF.

This clonotype was found a few times. The rearrangement links TRBV9 to TRBJ1-2; D may be TRBD1 (6 bases). The length of the CDR3 is 14 residues. The V gene's germline CDR1 is SGDLS and CDR2 YYNGEE. The germline V and J ends were trimmed by 0 bases and 4 bases, with 10 bases remaining between them. CDR3 sequence reads: CASSVAQGSYGYTF. For the CDR3, the DNA is TGTGCCAGCAGCGTAGCCCAGGGGAGCTATGGCTACACCTTC. Full variable domain (remainder filled in from reference TRBV9 and TRBJ1-2): DSGVTQTPKHLITATGQRVTLRCSPRSGDLSVYWYQQSLDQGLQFLIQYYNGEERAKGNILERFSAQQFPDLHSELNLSSLELGDSALYFCASSVAQGSYGYTFGSGTRLTVV.

The chain joins TRBV7-6 to TRBJ2-6; TRBD1 might be the D (6 bases). Looked up from germline, CDR1 is SGHVS and CDR2 is FNYEAQ. CDR3 length: 18 residues. Trimming shortened V by 5 bases and J by 2 bases, and 19 bases separated the two germline ends. The CDR3 is CASSPLPQGVTGANVLTF. The CDR3 nucleotides read TGTGCCAGCAGCCCATTACCACAGGGAGTGACTGGGGCCAACGTCCTGACTTTC.

This chain connects TRBV5-1 to TRBJ2-7; D is perhaps TRBD1 (6 bases). The ends were cut back, 3 bases at V and 6 bases at J, with 13 bases in the middle. Germline V lookup: CDR1 SGHRS, CDR2 YFSETQ. The CDR3 is 13 amino acids. The CDR3 bases are TGCGCCAGCAGCTCTACAGGGCTCCGCGAGCAGTACTTC. Amino acid sequence: CASSSTGLREQYF.

V usage is TRBV10-3 and J usage is TRBJ2-2, with D uncertain. V lost 4 bases and J lost 5, with 17 bases in between. Germline V CDR1 and CDR2: ENHRY, SYGVKD. This CDR3 spans 16 amino acids. The CDR3 bases are TGTGCCATCAGTGGAGAACTGCGCCATGGGACCGGGGAGCTGTTTTTT. Protein sequence: CAISGELRHGTGELFF.

The V call is TRBV7-2, the J call TRBJ2-5; TRBD1 agrees at 9 bases. Trimming removed 5 bases from V and 4 bases from J; junction bases left unmatched: 5. This CDR3 has 14 amino acids. The germline V gene has CDR1 SGHTA and CDR2 FQGNSA. The CDR3 reads CASSRDRDSETQYF. CDR3 nucleotide sequence: TGTGCCAGCAGCCGGGACAGGGATTCAGAGACCCAGTACTTC.

V is TRBV2 and J is TRBJ2-3, with D unresolved. Looked up from germline, CDR1 is SNHLY and CDR2 is FYNNEI. This CDR3 has 15 amino acids. V was cut by 6 bases and J by 5 bases, with 18 bases left in between. The CDR3 DNA follows: TGTGCCAGCAGGGACGGACGGCCTATTGTAGATACGCAGTATTTT. Translated, it gives CASRDGRPIVDTQYF.

On this clonotype itself: Relative to the germline gene, one junction end is altered; a read error may explain this. The chain links TRBV6-5 to TRBJ2-1; tentative D call: TRBD1 (6 bases). This CDR3 comprises 13 residues. The germline V gene encodes CDR1 MNHEY and CDR2 SVGAGI. This CDR3 reads CAGSDSSGVKQFF. The CDR3 nucleotides read TGTGCCGGCAGTGACTCGTCAGGGGTCAAGCAGTTCTTC.